These 32 T cell receptor beta chains share one sample of origin, sequenced in a study of OX40 agonist ivuxolimab in advanced cancers. Measured with immunoSEQ multiplex PCR; TCRdb has only the in-frame clones, and not every one. The table has more than 65,000 clones, roughly 89% seen once; the top ten hold over 9.5%. The sequencing here drew on CD4+ or CD8+ T cells sorted from blood, taken in a trial of the OX40 agonist ivuxolimab. The receptors stem from an adult with an advanced solid tumor such as melanoma, head and neck, liver or kidney cancer.

The chain employs TRBV19 and TRBJ2-3; D is unclear. Germline V gene sequence: CDR1 LNHDA, CDR2 SQIVND (reference sequence). This CDR3 region has 14 residues. The ends were cut back, 6 bases at V and 0 bases at J, with 10 bases in the middle. CDR3 sequence: CASRMAESTDTQYF. The CDR3 bases are TGTGCCAGTAGGATGGCAGAGAGCACAGATACGCAGTATTTT.

V usage is TRBV2 and J usage is TRBJ2-3; TRBD2 aligns across 11 bases. V lost 3 bases, J lost 4 bases, and 9 bases stayed unmatched. Per the germline V gene, CDR1 is SNHLY and CDR2 is FYNNEI. The CDR3 runs to 17 residues. In DNA, the CDR3 is TGTGCCAGCAGTGAGCTAGCGGGGGGACAGAAGGCAGATACGCAGTATTTT. Protein sequence: CASSELAGGQKADTQYF.

The genes are TRBV6-5 and TRBJ2-7; D is possibly TRBD2 (6 bases). Germline V gene data show CDR1 as MNHEY and CDR2 as SVGAGI. The CDR3 has 15 residues. V lost 0 bases and J 7 bases, leaving 16 bases between the germline ends. The DNA for the CDR3 is TGTGCCAGCAGTTACTCGACGCGGGGAATCACAGAGCAGTACTTC. Encoded protein: CASSYSTRGITEQYF.

V usage is TRBV19 and J usage is TRBJ1-2, with 12 bases identical to TRBD1. Germline V gene lookup returns CDR1 LNHDA and CDR2 SQIVND (reference sequence). The CDR3 is 15 amino acids. Trimming cost V 3 bases and J 6 bases; bases outside gene matches: 5. The CDR3 region is CASSIRDRGRDGYTF. In nucleotides, the CDR3 is TGTGCCAGTAGTATCCGGGACAGGGGGCGAGATGGCTACACCTTC.

V gene TRBV19 combines with J gene TRBJ1-6; D is possibly TRBD1 (6 bases). Germline V gene sequence: CDR1 LNHDA, CDR2 SQIVND (reference sequence). V lost 6 bases and J lost 6, with 24 bases in between. The CDR3 has 18 amino acids. As DNA, the CDR3 is TGTGCCAGTAGACCCGACCTGGGGGCGGCGGAGGTTAATTCACCCCTCCACTTT. Protein product: CASRPDLGAAEVNSPLHF. Variable domain in full (rest from reference TRBV19 and TRBJ1-6): DGGITQSPKYLFRKEGQNVTLSCEQNLNHDAMYWYRQDPGQGLRLIYYSQIVNDFQKGDIAEGYSVSREKKESFPLTVTSAQKNPTAFYLCASRPDLGAAEVNSPLHFGNGTRLTVT.

The chain employs TRBV15 and TRBJ2-3; 12 positions match TRBD2. Looked up from germline, CDR1 is LNHNV and CDR2 is YYDKDF (reference sequence). The length of the CDR3 is 14 residues. With 2 bases clipped from V and 11 bases from J, the junction kept 5 bases outside the gene matches. CDR3 region: CATSRQLAGGMQYF. DNA for the CDR3: TGTGCCACCAGCAGACAACTAGCGGGAGGAATGCAGTATTTT.

The CDR3 loop reads CASSPELSGIEQFF. In DNA form, the CDR3 reads TGTGCCAGCTCACCAGAGTTATCGGGGATTGAGCAGTTCTTC. The chain links TRBV18 to TRBJ2-1, with D tentatively TRBD2 (5 bases). Trimming cost V 2 bases and J 9 bases, with 14 bases left between them. CDR3 length: 14 amino acids. CDR1 is KGHSH and CDR2 is LQKENI in the germline V gene.

This chain uses TRBV4-2 with TRBJ2-5; 9 positions agree with TRBD1. V lost 2 bases, J lost 3 bases, and 10 bases stayed unmatched. Per the germline V gene, CDR1 is LGHNA and CDR2 is YNFKEQ. The CDR3 length is 17 residues. The DNA of the CDR3 is TGTGCCAGCAGCCAATCGACCGGGACAGGGTCTAAAGAGACCCAGTACTTC. Translating it yields CASSQSTGTGSKETQYF.

This chain uses TRBV28 with TRBJ2-3; 8 nucleotides match TRBD1. Germline V gene sequence: CDR1 MDHEN, CDR2 SYDVKM. The ends lost 6 bases at V and 0 bases at J; junction bases unmatched: 23. This CDR3 is built from 21 residues. The chain's CDR3 is CASSEPGGAGGVIRSTDTQYF. The CDR3 nucleotides read TGTGCCAGCAGCGAACCCGGGGGCGCAGGGGGCGTAATCCGGAGCACAGATACGCAGTATTTT.

This rearrangement joins TRBV5-1 to TRBJ2-5; TRBD1 agrees at 11 bases. The germline CDR1 and CDR2 sequences are SGHRS and YFSETQ. V dropped 4 bases and J dropped 2; count of bases not matched to a gene: 4. The CDR3 totals 15 residues. The CDR3 sequence: CASSPGTGGQETQYF. CDR3 in DNA: TGCGCCAGCAGCCCGGGGACAGGGGGTCAAGAGACCCAGTACTTC.

The chain joins TRBV7-2 to TRBJ2-2; TRBD2 matches 10 bases. This CDR3 comprises 16 residues. The V segment lost 7 bases and the J segment 6 bases; nucleotides outside the gene matches: 11. Germline V gene sequence: CDR1 SGHTA, CDR2 FQGNSA. CDR3 protein: CASTLPAGGPPGELFF. The CDR3 coding sequence is TGTGCCAGCACCCTACCAGCGGGAGGGCCTCCCGGGGAGCTGTTTTTT.

The chain combines TRBV20-1 with TRBJ1-1; no firm D call. V lost 6 bases and J 1 base, leaving 6 bases between the germline ends. The CDR3 is made up of 11 amino acids. Germline V CDR1 and CDR2: DFQATT, SNEGSKA (reference sequence). The CDR3 DNA sequence: TGCAGTGCGCCTGGGAACACTGAAGCTTTCTTT. This sequence encodes CSAPGNTEAFF.

The chain is built from TRBV9 and TRBJ2-1; 13 bases agree with TRBD2. CDR1 and CDR2 (germline): SGDLS, YYNGEE. The junction had 1 base not matched to a gene; V was cut back by 0 bases and J by 7 bases. The CDR3 contains 15 residues. CDR3 residues: CASSVATSGRNEQFF. CDR3 DNA: TGTGCCAGCAGCGTAGCGACTAGCGGGAGGAATGAGCAGTTCTTC.

This clone was found a few times. The chain employs TRBV19 and TRBJ2-7; 9 bases fit TRBD1. V shed 5 bases and J 2 bases; nucleotides not matched to a gene: 10. Per germline, CDR1 LNHDA and CDR2 SQIVND (reference sequence). CDR3 length: 16 residues. The CDR3 is CASSHSGTGRPYEQYF. The CDR3 DNA reads TGTGCCAGTAGTCATTCCGGGACAGGGCGGCCCTACGAGCAGTACTTC.

The chain links TRBV5-6 to TRBJ1-2; D gene uncertain. Germline CDR1 is SGHDT and CDR2 is YYEEEE. Deletions cut 0 bases from V and 5 bases from J, with 5 bases between. The CDR3 spans 12 residues. Here the CDR3 reads CASSLETYGYTF. Written as DNA, the CDR3 is TGTGCCAGCAGCTTGGAGACATATGGCTACACCTTC.

The genes are TRBV2 and TRBJ1-1, with D tentatively TRBD1 (6 bases). This CDR3 spans 13 amino acids. V gave up 4 bases and J gave up 4 bases, with 10 bases separating them. Germline assignment: CDR1 SNHLY and CDR2 FYNNEI. The CDR3 loop reads CASSGDMTTEAFF. In DNA form, the CDR3 reads TGTGCCAGCAGTGGGGACATGACCACTGAAGCTTTCTTT.

This sequence joins TRBV14 and TRBJ2-3; tentatively, D is TRBD1 (5 bases). CDR3 length equals 13 residues. Germline CDR1 and CDR2: SGHDN and FVKESK. The V and J ends lost 0 bases and 10 bases respectively, with 11 bases between them. CDR3 in amino acids: CASSQDRQGPQYF. Written as DNA, the CDR3 is TGTGCCAGCAGCCAAGATCGGCAGGGCCCGCAGTATTTT.

The chain links TRBV4-1 to TRBJ1-1; tentatively, D is TRBD1 (5 bases). The CDR3 loop spans 13 amino acids. Germline CDR1 MGHRA, CDR2 YSYEKL. The CDR3 region is CARPGAENTEAFF. The CDR3 nucleotides are TGCGCTCGACCCGGGGCCGAGAACACTGAAGCTTTCTTT.

This clone was seen once. This chain uses TRBV19 with TRBJ2-3; 10 nucleotides line up with TRBD2. The germline gives CDR1 LNHDA, CDR2 SQIVND (reference sequence). CDR3 length equals 18 residues. V shed 3 bases, J shed 0 bases, and the junction held 9 bases outside the gene matches. DNA for the CDR3: TGTGCCAGTAGTATTTGGAGACTAGCGGGTTCTAGCACAGATACGCAGTATTTT. Protein sequence: CASSIWRLAGSSTDTQYF.

This clone has a handful of counts. The rearrangement links TRBV7-9 to TRBJ2-7; D may correspond to TRBD1 or TRBD2 (5 bases each). The CDR3 is 13 amino acids. Trimming removed 0 bases at V and 8 bases at J, with 11 bases between. CDR1 and CDR2 (germline): SEHNR, FQNEAQ (reference sequence). The chain's CDR3 is CASSLAGRDQQYF. The CDR3 bases are TGTGCCAGCAGCTTAGCCGGCAGGGACCAGCAGTACTTC.

The CDR3 DNA reads TGTGCCAGCAGCCACAACTTCGGGAGTCGGTCAGATACGCAGTATTTT. Residues: CASSHNFGSRSDTQYF. The chain couples TRBV14 to TRBJ2-3; D perhaps matches TRBD2 (6 bases). CDR1 is SGHDN, CDR2 FVKESK, per germline. V lost 3 bases and J lost 4, with 17 bases in between. CDR3 length: 16 amino acids.

The chain has TRBV7-9 and TRBJ1-1, with TRBD1 matching over 7 bases. CDR1 SEHNR and CDR2 FQNEAQ come from the germline V gene (reference sequence). The CDR3 runs 17 residues. The trim removed 4 bases at V and 1 base at J, leaving 12 bases unmatched. The CDR3 bases are TGTGCCAGCAGCTACATACCGGGACAGCGACAGAACACTGAAGCTTTCTTT. It encodes CASSYIPGQRQNTEAFF.

V usage is TRBV7-9 and J usage is TRBJ2-1; weak D call: TRBD1 (6 bases). This CDR3 is 14 amino acids long. Germline lookup yields CDR1 SEHNR and CDR2 FQNEAQ (reference sequence). Trimming cost V 4 bases and J 7 bases, with 14 bases left between them. CDR3 sequence (DNA): TGTGCCAGCAGCTCCCAAGGGGGTAAAAATGAGCAGTTCTTC. Protein: CASSSQGGKNEQFF.

This chain uses TRBV7-9 with TRBJ1-1; D remains ambiguous. The CDR3 sequence is 16 residues long. V shed 4 bases and J shed 1 base, with 16 bases lying between them. Germline lookup yields CDR1 SEHNR and CDR2 FQNEAQ (reference sequence). In DNA form, the CDR3 reads TGTGCCAGCAGCTCGCGCCCTACTCAGAGGAACACTGAAGCTTTCTTT. The encoded protein is CASSSRPTQRNTEAFF. Variable domain in full (rest from reference TRBV7-9 and TRBJ1-1): DTGVSQNPRHKITKRGQNVTFRCDPISEHNRLYWYRQTLGQGPEFLTYFQNEAQLEKSRLLSDRFSAERPKGSFSTLEIQRTEQGDSAMYLCASSSRPTQRNTEAFFGQGTRLTVV.

This chain uses TRBV28 with TRBJ1-2, with 9 nucleotides matching TRBD1. This CDR3 has 13 amino acids. Trimming took 5 bases from V and 7 from J; bases not matched to a gene: 5. Looked up from germline, CDR1 is MDHEN and CDR2 is SYDVKM. The CDR3 bases are TGTGCCAGCAGTCTCGGGACAGGGATTGGCTACACCTTC. It translates to CASSLGTGIGYTF.

The rearrangement links TRBV7-3 to TRBJ2-3; no firm D call. The CDR3 is made up of 13 amino acids. The V and J ends lost 2 bases and 0 bases respectively, with 3 bases between them. The germline gives CDR1 SGHTA, CDR2 FQGTGA. For the CDR3, the DNA is TGTGCCAGCAGCTTACAGAGCACAGATACGCAGTATTTT. Translating gives CASSLQSTDTQYF.

V and J are TRBV2 and TRBJ1-3; tentatively, D is TRBD1 (6 bases). Germline V gene data show CDR1 as SNHLY and CDR2 as FYNNEI. This CDR3 has 14 amino acids. V dropped 4 bases and J dropped 0 bases, with 7 bases sitting between them. The CDR3, as DNA: TGTGCCAGCAGTGGAGGGGGCTCTGGAAACACCATATATTTT. It codes for CASSGGGSGNTIYF.

The chain uses TRBV9 and TRBJ2-2; possible D gene TRBD2, 6 bases. CDR1 SGDLS and CDR2 YYNGEE come from the germline V gene. The CDR3 is 15 residues long. Trimming took 0 bases from V and 3 from J, leaving 9 bases between them. The CDR3 region has the DNA TGTGCCAGCAGCGTAGCGGGAGTCGACACCGGGGAGCTGTTTTTT. Translated, it gives CASSVAGVDTGELFF.

This sequence joins TRBV29-1 and TRBJ1-1; possibly TRBD1 for D (5 bases). Germline V lookup: CDR1 SQVTM, CDR2 ANQGSEA. CDR3 length equals 13 residues. V gave up 4 bases and J gave up 5 bases, with 14 bases separating them. The CDR3 sequence: CSVVLKSGTEAFF. The CDR3, as DNA: TGCAGCGTTGTACTGAAATCAGGGACTGAAGCTTTCTTT.

The chain has TRBV28 and TRBJ1-4; tentatively, D is TRBD1 (5 bases). CDR1 and CDR2 (germline): MDHEN, SYDVKM. CDR3 length: 15 residues. Trimming pared 4 bases from V and 0 bases from J, leaving 9 bases between. In nucleotides, the CDR3 is TGTGCCAGCAGTTCCAGGGTTTCAACTAATGAAAAACTGTTTTTT. Residues: CASSSRVSTNEKLFF.

This rearrangement joins TRBV27 to TRBJ2-5; D possibly corresponds to TRBD1 (5 bases). Trimming left V 4 bases short and J 5 bases short, with 17 bases between. CDR1 MNHEY and CDR2 SMNVEV come from the germline V gene (reference sequence). The CDR3 runs 15 residues. Here the CDR3 reads CASSSGWGIGETQYF. Written as DNA, the CDR3 is TGTGCCAGCAGTTCTGGGTGGGGCATAGGGGAGACCCAGTACTTC.

This clone occurred once. V is TRBV2 and J is TRBJ1-5; D remains unclear. CDR3 size: 13 residues. The germline gives CDR1 SNHLY, CDR2 FYNNEI. V was clipped by 7 bases and J by 5 bases, with 12 bases between them. The CDR3: CASTGGIDQPQHF. The CDR3 DNA sequence: TGTGCCAGCACCGGAGGTATCGATCAGCCCCAGCATTTT.